This entry features one T cell receptor (beta chain) sequence. Its specificity is not known. This CDR3 is 15 amino acids long. Per germline, CDR1 SNHLY and CDR2 FYNNEI. V trimming: 6 bases; J trimming: 6 bases; junction bases outside the gene matches: 11. The sample belongs to a study of T cell responses to AZD1222 COVID-19 vaccine. Regarding the study as a whole: As reported, nearly half of all spike-specific TCRs target variant regions that are unmutated. No repertoire was sampled before or during the peak T cell response, only after it. Once two AZD1222 doses were given, Spike-specific TCR breadth and depth went up. In a largely white British group with more females than males, clonal diversity was possibly underestimated.

Some clones are missing from TCRdb's copy, which holds only in-frame ones; the method was immunoSEQ multiplex PCR. The data hold approximately 180,000 clones, with roughly 87% observed a single time. Material: peripheral blood, obtained on day 0 of AZD1222 vaccination. This chain uses TRBV2 with TRBJ1-5, with 7 bases aligning to TRBD1. This receptor was obtained from an adult in good health. The DNA of the CDR3 is TGTGCCAGCAGCGATTCCAGGGGGAAGGGTCAGCCCCAGCATTTT. Its protein product is CASSDSRGKGQPQHF.